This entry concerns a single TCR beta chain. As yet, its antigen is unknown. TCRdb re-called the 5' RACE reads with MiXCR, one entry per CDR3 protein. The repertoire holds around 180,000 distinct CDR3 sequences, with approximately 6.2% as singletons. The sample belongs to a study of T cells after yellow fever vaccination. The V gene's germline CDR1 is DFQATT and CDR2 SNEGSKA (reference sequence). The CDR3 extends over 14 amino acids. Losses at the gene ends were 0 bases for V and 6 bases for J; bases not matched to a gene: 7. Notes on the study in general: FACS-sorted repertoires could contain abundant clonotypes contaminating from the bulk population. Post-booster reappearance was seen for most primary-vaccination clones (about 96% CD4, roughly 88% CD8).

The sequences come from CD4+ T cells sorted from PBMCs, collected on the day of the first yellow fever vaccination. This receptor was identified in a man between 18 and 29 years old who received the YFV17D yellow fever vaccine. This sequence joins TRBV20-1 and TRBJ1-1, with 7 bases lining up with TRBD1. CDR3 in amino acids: CSARETGRRAEAFF. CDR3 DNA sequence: TGCAGTGCTAGAGAGACAGGGAGGAGGGCTGAAGCTTTCTTT.